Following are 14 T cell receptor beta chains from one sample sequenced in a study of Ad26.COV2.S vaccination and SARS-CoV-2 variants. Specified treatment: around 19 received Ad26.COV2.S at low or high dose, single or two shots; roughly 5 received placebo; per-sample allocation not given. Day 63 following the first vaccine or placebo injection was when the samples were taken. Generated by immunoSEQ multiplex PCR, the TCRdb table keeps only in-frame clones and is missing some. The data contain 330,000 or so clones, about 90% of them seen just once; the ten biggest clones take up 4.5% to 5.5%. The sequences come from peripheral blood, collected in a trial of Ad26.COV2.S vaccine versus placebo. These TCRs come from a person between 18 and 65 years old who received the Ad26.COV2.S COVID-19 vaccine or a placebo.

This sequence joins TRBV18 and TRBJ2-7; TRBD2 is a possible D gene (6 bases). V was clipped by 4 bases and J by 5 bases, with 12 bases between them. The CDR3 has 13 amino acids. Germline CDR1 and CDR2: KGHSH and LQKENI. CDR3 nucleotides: TGTGCCAGCTCACTCTACCGCGGGGACGAGCAGTACGTC. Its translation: CASSLYRGDEQYV.

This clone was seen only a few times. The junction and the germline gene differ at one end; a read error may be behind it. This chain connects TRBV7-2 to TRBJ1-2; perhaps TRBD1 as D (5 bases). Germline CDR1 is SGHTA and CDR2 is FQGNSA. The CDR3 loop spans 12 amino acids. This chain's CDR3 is CASSLVAGLKHF. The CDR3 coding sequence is TGTGCCAGCAGCTTAGTCGCGGGACTTAAGCACTTC. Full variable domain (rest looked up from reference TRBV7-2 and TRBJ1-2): GAGVSQSPSNKVTEKGKDVELRCDPISGHTALYWYRQSLGQGLEFLIYFQGNSAPDKSGLPSDRFSAERTGGSVSTLTIQRTQQEDSAVYLCASSLVAGLKHFGSGTRLTVV.

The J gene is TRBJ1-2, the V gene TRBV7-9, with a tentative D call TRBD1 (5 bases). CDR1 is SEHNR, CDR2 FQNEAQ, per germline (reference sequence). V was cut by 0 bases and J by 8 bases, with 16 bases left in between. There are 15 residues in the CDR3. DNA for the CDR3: TGTGCCAGCAGCTTAGCCCGTGACAGCTCTTGGGGCTACACCTTC. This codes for CASSLARDSSWGYTF.

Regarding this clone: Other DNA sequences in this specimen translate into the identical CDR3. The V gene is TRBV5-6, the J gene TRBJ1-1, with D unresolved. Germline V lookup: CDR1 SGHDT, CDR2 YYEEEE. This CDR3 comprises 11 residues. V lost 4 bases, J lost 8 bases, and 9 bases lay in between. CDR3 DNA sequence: TGTGCCAGCAGCGCGGGATTAGAAGCTTTCTTT. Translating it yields CASSAGLEAFF.

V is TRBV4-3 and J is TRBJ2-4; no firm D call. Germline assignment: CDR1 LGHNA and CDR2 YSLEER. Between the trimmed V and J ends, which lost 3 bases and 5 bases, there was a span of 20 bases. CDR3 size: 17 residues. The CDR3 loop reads CASSQSRVSGWENIQYF. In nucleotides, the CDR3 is TGCGCCAGCAGCCAGTCCCGGGTCTCTGGGTGGGAAAACATTCAGTACTTC.

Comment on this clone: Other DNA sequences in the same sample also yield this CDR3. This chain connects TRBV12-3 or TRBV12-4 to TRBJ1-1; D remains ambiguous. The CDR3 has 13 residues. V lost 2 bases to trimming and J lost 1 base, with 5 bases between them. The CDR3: CASSLSENTEAFF. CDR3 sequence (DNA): TGTGCCAGCAGTTTAAGCGAGAACACTGAAGCTTTCTTT.

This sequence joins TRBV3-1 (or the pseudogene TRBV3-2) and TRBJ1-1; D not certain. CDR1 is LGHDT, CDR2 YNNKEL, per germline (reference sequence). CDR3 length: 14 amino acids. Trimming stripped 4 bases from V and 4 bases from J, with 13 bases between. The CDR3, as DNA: TGTGCCAGCAGCCCCCCTATTTTAGGCACTGAAGCTTTCTTT. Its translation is CASSPPILGTEAFF.

CDR3 residues: CASSLSGRYYTGELFF. The CDR3 DNA reads as TGTGCCAGCAGCCTTAGCGGGAGGTATTACACCGGGGAGCTGTTTTTT. The chain couples TRBV5-4 to TRBJ2-2, with TRBD2 identical over 10 bases. J lost 3 bases, V lost 4 bases, and 6 bases had no gene match. The CDR3 consists of 16 residues. The germline V gene has CDR1 SGHNT and CDR2 YYREEE (reference sequence).

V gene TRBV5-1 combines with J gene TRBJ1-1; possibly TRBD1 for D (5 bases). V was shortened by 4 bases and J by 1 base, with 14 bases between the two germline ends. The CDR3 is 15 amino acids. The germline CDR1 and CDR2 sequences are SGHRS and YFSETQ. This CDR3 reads CASSLGQGPNTEAFF. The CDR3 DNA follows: TGCGCCAGCAGCCTGGGCCAGGGCCCGAACACTGAAGCTTTCTTT.

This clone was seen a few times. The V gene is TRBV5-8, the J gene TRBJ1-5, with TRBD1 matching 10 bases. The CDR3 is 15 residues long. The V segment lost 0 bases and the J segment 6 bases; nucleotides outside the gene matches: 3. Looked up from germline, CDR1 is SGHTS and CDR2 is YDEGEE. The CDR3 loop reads CASSLDGQGVQPQHF. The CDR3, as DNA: TGTGCCAGCAGCTTGGACGGACAGGGGGTTCAGCCCCAGCATTTT.

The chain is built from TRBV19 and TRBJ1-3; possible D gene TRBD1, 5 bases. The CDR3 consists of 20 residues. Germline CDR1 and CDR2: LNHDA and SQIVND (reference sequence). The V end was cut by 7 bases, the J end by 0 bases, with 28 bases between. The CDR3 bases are TGTGCCAGTATGTGGGTTTCCGGGACTCCCGGGGCCCTCTCTGGAAACACCATATATTTT. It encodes CASMWVSGTPGALSGNTIYF.

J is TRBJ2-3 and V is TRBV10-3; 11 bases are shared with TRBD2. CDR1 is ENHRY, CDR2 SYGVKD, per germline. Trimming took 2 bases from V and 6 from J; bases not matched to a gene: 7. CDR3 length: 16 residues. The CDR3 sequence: CAISEPGLAEGDTQYF. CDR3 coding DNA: TGTGCCATCAGTGAGCCGGGACTAGCGGAAGGGGATACGCAGTATTTT.

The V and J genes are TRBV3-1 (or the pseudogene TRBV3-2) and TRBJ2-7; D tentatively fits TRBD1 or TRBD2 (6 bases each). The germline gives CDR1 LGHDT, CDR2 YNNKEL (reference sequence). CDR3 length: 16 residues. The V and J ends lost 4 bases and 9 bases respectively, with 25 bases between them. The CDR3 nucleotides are TGTGCCAGCAGCCCGAGGCGGGACACGAGGCTTGGTGTGCAGTACTTC. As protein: CASSPRRDTRLGVQYF.

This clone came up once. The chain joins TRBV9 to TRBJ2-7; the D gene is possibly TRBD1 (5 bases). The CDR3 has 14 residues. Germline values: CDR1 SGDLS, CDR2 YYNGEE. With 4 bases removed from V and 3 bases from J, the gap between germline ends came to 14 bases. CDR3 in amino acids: CASSPDREYYEQYF. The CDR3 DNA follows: TGTGCCAGCAGCCCCGACAGAGAATACTACGAGCAGTACTTC. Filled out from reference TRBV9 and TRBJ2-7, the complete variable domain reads DSGVTQTPKHLITATGQRVTLRCSPRSGDLSVYWYQQSLDQGLQFLIQYYNGEERAKGNILERFSAQQFPDLHSELNLSSLELGDSALYFCASSPDREYYEQYFGPGTRLTVT.